Presented here are 27 T cell receptor beta chains from one specimen sequenced in a study of spatial heterogeneity in lung cancer (dated by TCRdb to between 2017 and 2020). This specimen's time point label, per the study, means: sample taken at primary tumor resection. The receptor library was made with 5' RACE. Data came from a NextSeq 500. TCRdb reworked the public reads: Q25 trimming with fastp, MiXCR clone assembly, productive beta chains retained. Rows with one shared CDR3 protein collapse into an entry with the most common genes and DNA. This sample is represented by 1,200 or so distinct CDR3 sequences; around 29% of them were singletons. The ten largest clonotypes hold 12% of the sample. The investigation overall reported the following: The tumor nonsynonymous mutation count correlated with the number of expanded intratumoral alpha and beta TCRs.

No cognate antigen is known for these TCRs. The sample was lung tumor tissue, taken at surgery. The receptors originated from a male donor with early-stage non-small cell lung cancer.

Comments on this clonotype: The library was prepared for alpha chains; this beta chain is a stray read, so its frequency means little. V is TRBV20-1 and J is TRBJ2-6, with D uncertain. The V gene's germline CDR1 is DFQATT and CDR2 SNEGSKA (reference sequence). There are 14 residues in the CDR3. The V gene lost 6 bases and the J gene lost 2 bases, with 11 bases spanning the gap. In DNA form, the CDR3 reads TGCAGTGCCCCCGAGGCGCCTGGGGCCAACGTCCTGACTTTC. It codes for CSAPEAPGANVLTF.

Judged by abundance, this clonotype is large. The library was built for alpha chains, so this beta chain is an off-target read and its size means little. V and J are TRBV12-3 or TRBV12-4 and TRBJ2-3, with D hard to call. CDR3 length: 14 residues. The ends were cut back, 3 bases at V and 6 bases at J, with 13 bases in the middle. The CDR3 DNA reads as TGTGCCAGCAGTTTGGTGTATAGTAGCGATACGCAGTATTTT. Protein sequence: CASSLVYSSDTQYF.

This clonotype was recorded a few times. In a library made to pick up alpha chains, this beta chain is a stray read with a size that means little. The chain carries TRBV7-2 and TRBJ2-5; D possibly corresponds to TRBD1 (6 bases). The CDR3 spans 14 residues. Per the germline V gene, CDR1 is SGHTA and CDR2 is FQGNSA. Trimming took off 1 base at V and 1 base at J, with 7 bases between the two ends. CDR3 protein: CASSLGGPQETQYF. DNA for the CDR3: TGTGCCAGCAGCTTAGGGGGGCCCCAAGAGACCCAGTACTTC. The full variable domain, in which reference TRBV7-2 and TRBJ2-5 provide the parts outside the CDR3, is GAGVSQSPSNKVTEKGKDVELRCDPISGHTALYWYRQSLGQGLEFLIYFQGNSAPDKSGLPSDRFSAERTGGSVSTLTIQRTQQEDSAVYLCASSLGGPQETQYFGPGTRLLVL.

By share, this clonotype counts as large (0.1 to 1%). This beta chain turned up in a library designed for alpha chains; as an off-target read, its abundance says little. This sequence joins TRBV6-5 and TRBJ2-5; possibly TRBD2 for D (7 bases). With 7 bases removed from V and 3 bases from J, the gap between germline ends came to 15 bases. Looked up from germline, CDR1 is MNHEY and CDR2 is SVGAGI. The CDR3 covers 14 residues. The CDR3 loop reads CASTSQGGEETQYF. The CDR3 DNA reads as TGTGCCAGCACCTCACAGGGAGGGGAAGAGACCCAGTACTTC.

Notes on this clonotype: This may arise from a read error, as a much more abundant clone is one base away. Since it is a stray read in a library aimed at alpha chains, this beta chain has a size that is not meaningful. This chain uses TRBV6-1 with TRBJ2-5; D is possibly TRBD1 (5 bases). The ends were cut back, 6 bases at V and 2 bases at J, with 10 bases in the middle. Germline CDR1 and CDR2: MNHNS and SASEGT. The CDR3 consists of 13 residues. The CDR3 DNA sequence: TGTGCCAGCAGGGCCCCAGGGCAAGAGACCCAGTACTTC. Amino acid sequence: CASRAPGQETQYF.

This clonotype is termed large (0.1 to 1%). This beta chain is a stray sequence in a library constructed for alpha chains; its clone size is not meaningful. The chain joins TRBV6-5 to TRBJ2-7; no clear D. Germline values: CDR1 MNHEY, CDR2 SVGAGI. CDR3 length: 14 amino acids. Trimming shortened V by 5 bases and J by 2 bases, and 13 bases separated the two germline ends. This CDR3 reads CASSPDGAPYEQYF. The CDR3 coding sequence is TGTGCCAGCAGTCCGGACGGAGCCCCCTACGAGCAGTACTTC.

On this clonotype itself: A library prepared for alpha chains yielded this beta chain as an off-target read; its size is of little meaning. The chain recombines TRBV4-1 with TRBJ2-1; the match to TRBD2 covers 7 bases. The CDR3 is 17 amino acids. Looked up from germline, CDR1 is MGHRA and CDR2 is YSYEKL. V was pared by 4 bases and J by 0 bases, with 9 bases of the junction left unmatched. In DNA, the CDR3 is TGCGCCAGCAGCCCTGTAGCGGGTGCCAGCTCCTACAATGAGCAGTTCTTC. Its translation: CASSPVAGASSYNEQFF.

On this clonotype: Within a library made for alpha chains, this beta chain is off target, and its count is uninformative. The rearrangement uses TRBV7-9 and TRBJ2-5; D unresolved. Trimming cost V 0 bases and J 5 bases, with 7 bases left between them. Germline CDR1 SEHNR, CDR2 FQNEAQ (reference sequence). The CDR3 is 13 amino acids. CDR3 sequence (DNA): TGTGCCAGCAGCTTAGCGCTCAGGGAGACCCAGTACTTC. Its translation is CASSLALRETQYF.

This clonotype was seen only a few times. This beta chain is off target for a library built for alpha chains, so its abundance means little. The chain couples TRBV14 to TRBJ2-1; maybe TRBD1 (6 bases). Germline V lookup: CDR1 SGHDN, CDR2 FVKESK. CDR3 length: 14 residues. Trimming shortened V by 7 bases and J by 4 bases, and 14 bases separated the two germline ends. The CDR3 DNA is TGTGCCAGCAACCGTGGGGGCGCTTACAATGAGCAGTTCTTC. Its protein product is CASNRGGAYNEQFF. The full variable domain, completed using reference TRBV14 and TRBJ2-1, is EAGVTQFPSHSVIEKGQTVTLRCDPISGHDNLYWYRRVMGKEIKFLLHFVKESKQDESGMPNNRFLAERTGGTYSTLKVQPAELEDSGVYFCASNRGGAYNEQFFGPGTRLTVL.

This clonotype is hyperexpanded (1% or more) by share. The library was prepared for alpha chains; this beta chain is a stray read, so its frequency means little. The chain has TRBV28 and TRBJ2-5; 11 bases fit TRBD1. Germline-derived CDR1 and CDR2 are MDHEN and SYDVKM. The ends lost 8 bases at V and 6 bases at J; junction bases unmatched: 11. The CDR3 totals 15 residues. CDR3 region: CASRWRTGGEKTQYF. In DNA, the CDR3 is TGTGCCAGCCGTTGGAGGACAGGGGGCGAGAAGACCCAGTACTTC.

This clonotype is large within its sample. This beta chain slipped into a library made for alpha chains as a stray read, so its size is not meaningful. The chain has TRBV7-4 and TRBJ2-5, with a tentative D call TRBD1 (5 bases). Trimming removed 2 bases from V and 11 bases from J, with 21 bases in between. CDR3 length equals 15 residues. Germline CDR1 is SGHVT and CDR2 is SQSDAQ. CDR3 in amino acids: CASSLSSVGPTAQYF. CDR3 nucleotide sequence: TGTGCCAGCAGCTTAAGTTCCGTGGGGCCGACGGCGCAGTACTTC.

Notes on this clonotype: This beta chain is off target for a library built for alpha chains, so its abundance means little. The genes are TRBV10-2 and TRBJ2-1, with 12 nucleotides matching TRBD2. Germline loops: CDR1 WSHSY, CDR2 SAAADI. V lost 3 bases, J lost 0 bases, and 9 bases stayed unmatched. The CDR3 is made up of 19 amino acids. The CDR3: CASSEGASGRGSSYNEQFF. CDR3 DNA: TGCGCCAGCAGTGAAGGGGCTAGCGGGAGGGGCAGCTCCTACAATGAGCAGTTCTTC.

As regards this clonotype: Little can be read into the size of this beta chain, an off-target read in a library designed for alpha chains. The chain couples TRBV7-3 to TRBJ2-2; 7 bases line up with TRBD1. Trimming took 5 bases from V and 5 from J; bases not matched to a gene: 2. This CDR3 comprises 13 residues. CDR1 is SGHTA and CDR2 is FQGTGA in the germline V gene. Here the CDR3 reads CASSKTGTGELFF. The CDR3 DNA reads as TGTGCCAGCAGCAAGACAGGGACCGGGGAGCTGTTTTTT.

By proportion, this clonotype is large. Because this beta chain is a stray read in a library intended to capture alpha chains, its abundance should not be given much weight. The V and J genes are TRBV6-5 and TRBJ2-7, with TRBD2 matching over 8 bases. CDR1 MNHEY and CDR2 SVGAGI come from the germline V gene. This CDR3 contains 14 residues. J lost 7 bases, V lost 2 bases, and 7 bases had no gene match. The CDR3 loop reads CASSYSGRVWEQYF. The CDR3 nucleotides are TGTGCCAGCAGTTACAGCGGGAGAGTTTGGGAGCAGTACTTC.

As concerns this clonotype: This beta chain was picked up by a library intended for alpha chains and is off target, so its count carries little meaning. J is TRBJ2-3 and V is TRBV7-2; D is undetermined. The CDR3 totals 11 residues. Trimming shortened V by 4 bases and J by 8 bases, and 7 bases separated the two germline ends. CDR1 SGHTA and CDR2 FQGNSA come from the germline V gene. The CDR3 sequence is CASSSETTQYF. CDR3 DNA: TGTGCCAGCAGCTCCGAGACTACGCAGTATTTT.

In its sample, this clonotype is large. With the library built for alpha chains, this beta chain is off target and its frequency is not meaningful. This chain joins TRBV7-2 and TRBJ2-2; D gene uncertain. The CDR3 contains 14 residues. Germline-derived CDR1 and CDR2 are SGHTA and FQGNSA. The germline V and J ends were trimmed by 4 bases and 3 bases, with 9 bases remaining between them. CDR3: CASSSGPDTGELFF. Here the CDR3 DNA reads TGTGCCAGCAGCTCCGGGCCCGACACCGGGGAGCTGTTTTTT.

Of note for this clonotype: Since it is a stray read in a library aimed at alpha chains, this beta chain has a size that is not meaningful. The chain uses TRBV18 and TRBJ2-5, with a weak D call TRBD1 (5 bases). The CDR3 has 13 amino acids. Deletions cut 3 bases from V and 5 bases from J, with 10 bases between. Germline CDR1 reads KGHSH; CDR2 reads LQKENI. The CDR3 protein is CASSPGLRETQYF. In nucleotides, the CDR3 is TGTGCCAGCTCACCGGGGCTTCGGGAGACCCAGTACTTC.

As for this clonotype: Since a much larger clone is just one base distant, this may be a read error. The library was built for alpha chains, so this beta chain is an off-target read and its size means little. Written as DNA, the CDR3 is TGTGTCAGCTCCGCGGGACTAGCGGGGTTTCTATCCTACAATGAGCAGTTCTTC. Its protein product is CVSSAGLAGFLSYNEQFF. The chain links TRBV9 to TRBJ2-1, with 13 positions matching TRBD2. CDR3 size: 18 residues. Germline lookup yields CDR1 SGDLS and CDR2 YYNGEE. Full variable domain (outside the CDR3, taken from reference TRBV9 and TRBJ2-1): DSGVTQTPKHLITATGQRVTLRCSPRSGDLSVYWYQQSLDQGLQFLIQYYNGEERAKGNILERFSAQQFPDLHSELNLSSLELGDSALYFCVSSAGLAGFLSYNEQFFGPGTRLTVL.

Sample share makes this clonotype large (0.1 to 1%). Little can be read into the size of this beta chain, an off-target read in a library designed for alpha chains. CDR3 nucleotide sequence: TGTGCCTGGAGTACACAGAACACCGGGGAGCTGTTTTTT. This sequence encodes CAWSTQNTGELFF. This chain links TRBV30 with TRBJ2-2; D is undetermined. CDR1 is GTSNPN and CDR2 is SVGIG in the germline V gene (reference sequence). Trimming removed 2 bases from V and 1 base from J, with 5 bases in between. The CDR3 covers 13 residues. Combining the CDR3 with reference TRBV30 and TRBJ2-2 gives the whole variable domain SQTIHQWPATLVQPVGSPLSLECTVEGTSNPNLYWYRQAAGRGLQLLFYSVGIGQISSEVPQNLSASRPQDRQFILSSKKLLLSDSGFYLCAWSTQNTGELFFGEGSRLTVL.

A note on this clonotype: For a library built for alpha chains, this beta chain is a stray read; little rests on its size. CDR3: CSVRDRDTAGELFF. The CDR3 nucleotides are TGCAGCGTCCGGGACAGGGATACCGCCGGGGAGCTGTTTTTT. This chain joins TRBV29-1 and TRBJ2-2; 9 positions match TRBD1. Germline values: CDR1 SQVTM, CDR2 ANQGSEA. Trimming took 6 bases from V and 6 from J; bases not matched to a gene: 8. The CDR3 contains 14 residues.

To note about this clonotype: Within a library made for alpha chains, this beta chain is off target, and its count is uninformative. The chain employs TRBV7-2 and TRBJ2-5; 7 bases are a match to TRBD1. V was clipped by 3 bases and J by 5 bases; unmatched bases: 3. The V gene's germline CDR1 is SGHTA and CDR2 FQGNSA. The CDR3 loop spans 13 amino acids. The DNA of the CDR3 is TGTGCCAGCAGCTTGGGACAGATGGAGACCCAGTACTTC. This sequence encodes CASSLGQMETQYF. Complete variable domain (other parts from reference TRBV7-2 and TRBJ2-5): GAGVSQSPSNKVTEKGKDVELRCDPISGHTALYWYRQSLGQGLEFLIYFQGNSAPDKSGLPSDRFSAERTGGSVSTLTIQRTQQEDSAVYLCASSLGQMETQYFGPGTRLLVL.

This clonotype is large by share. This beta chain is a stray sequence in a library constructed for alpha chains; its clone size is not meaningful. The chain links TRBV20-1 to TRBJ1-1; possible D gene TRBD1, 6 bases. The CDR3 has 14 residues. Germline-derived CDR1 and CDR2 are DFQATT and SNEGSKA (reference sequence). Deletions cut 4 bases from V and 0 bases from J, with 12 bases between. The CDR3 DNA is TGCAGTGCTATGGGGGACAAAATGAACACTGAAGCTTTCTTT. This translates into CSAMGDKMNTEAFF.

This clonotype is deemed large. The library was prepared for alpha chains; this beta chain is a stray read, so its frequency means little. The chain uses TRBV15 and TRBJ2-2, with 7 bases that match TRBD1. CDR3 length equals 16 residues. Looked up from germline, CDR1 is LNHNV and CDR2 is YYDKDF (reference sequence). Trimming removed 0 bases from V and 5 bases from J; junction bases left unmatched: 6. The CDR3 DNA reads TGTGCCACCAGCAGAGATTCGCAGGGGGAGACCGGGGAGCTGTTTTTT. Its translation is CATSRDSQGETGELFF.

This clonotype was seen more than once but under ten times. Since the library was made to target alpha chains, this beta chain is a stray read and its abundance is not meaningful. The chain employs TRBV12-3 or TRBV12-4 and TRBJ2-7, with D tentatively TRBD2 (6 bases). Trimming pared 5 bases from V and 5 bases from J, leaving 16 bases between. The CDR3 runs 14 residues. CDR3 coding DNA: TGTGCCAGCAGTCCGGCAGGAGGGATCGACGAGCAGTACTTC. Protein sequence: CASSPAGGIDEQYF.

On this clonotype itself: This beta chain turned up in a library designed for alpha chains; as an off-target read, its abundance says little. The V gene is TRBV12-3 or TRBV12-4, the J gene TRBJ1-6, with TRBD1 as a possible D gene (5 bases). The CDR3 contains 14 residues. Trimming cost V 8 bases and J 10 bases, with 18 bases left between them. The CDR3 coding sequence is TGTGCCAGCCGTACAGCGGGGGACCTCTCACCCCTCCACTTT. Translated, it gives CASRTAGDLSPLHF.

This clonotype was observed a handful of times. A library prepared for alpha chains yielded this beta chain as an off-target read; its size is of little meaning. The chain has TRBV2 and TRBJ2-5, with D perhaps matching TRBD1 (5 bases). With 6 bases removed from V and 0 bases from J, the gap between germline ends came to 14 bases. The length of the CDR3 is 15 residues. Germline CDR1 SNHLY, CDR2 FYNNEI. The DNA for the CDR3 is TGTGCCAGCAGCGCCTGGGGCCGGTACCAAGAGACCCAGTACTTC. It translates to CASSAWGRYQETQYF.

This clonotype has a handful of counts. Because this beta chain is a stray read in a library intended to capture alpha chains, its abundance should not be given much weight. The chain couples TRBV5-1 to TRBJ2-2; 9 positions agree with TRBD2. After removal of 7 bases from V and 6 bases from J, the junction contained 7 bases not matched to a gene. CDR1 and CDR2 (germline): SGHRS, YFSETQ. The CDR3 totals 14 residues. CDR3 sequence: CASGSGSGAGELFF. CDR3 sequence (DNA): TGCGCCAGCGGTAGCGGGAGTGGAGCCGGGGAGCTGTTTTTT.